This TCR beta chain was retrieved from a study of OX40 agonist ivuxolimab in advanced cancers. Study background: Each patient was given ivuxolimab into a vein every 2 weeks, at 0.01 to 10 mg/kg. Partial responses were recorded for three patients, including one with hepatocellular carcinoma and two with cutaneous melanoma.

V lost 5 bases and J lost 5, with 17 bases in between. The CDR3 runs 15 residues. The germline gives CDR1 LNHDA, CDR2 SQIVND (reference sequence). Study-wide results and limits: The study found that CD8+ T cells averaged more expanded clones than CD4+.

Notes on this clone: Antigen: not known.

Sequencing used immunoSEQ multiplex PCR; TCRdb keeps in-frame clones, though not all of them. The sample has 90,000 to 100,000 clones, 90% seen once. The V gene is TRBV19, the J gene TRBJ2-3, with D perhaps matching TRBD1 (5 bases). The sample was CD4+ or CD8+ T cells sorted from blood, taken in a trial of the OX40 agonist ivuxolimab. The receptor comes from an adult with an advanced solid tumor such as melanoma, head and neck, liver or kidney cancer. CDR3 in amino acids: CASSFQGSTVDTQYF. Written as DNA, the CDR3 is TGTGCCAGTAGTTTCCAGGGATCGACAGTAGATACGCAGTATTTT.